The present TCR beta chain was sequenced within a study of cytomegalovirus exposure and HLA in healthy donors. V lost 1 base and J lost 4, with 8 bases in between. The CDR3 consists of 13 residues. Per germline, CDR1 SGHVS and CDR2 FQNEAQ. With 60 Vbeta and 13 Jbeta primers, the PCR was carried out. Clones were read by immunoSEQ multiplex PCR, and TCRdb kept only the in-frame ones, dropping some. The repertoire holds 150,000 to 200,000 clones, with around four fifths as singletons. This clone was seen only a few times. Sequencing was carried out using PBMCs. V usage is TRBV7-8 and J usage is TRBJ2-7, with a weak D call TRBD1 (5 bases). This receptor was identified in a woman between 40 and 55 years old in good health and CMV-seronegative. The CDR3 protein is CASSLGNRYEQYV. CDR3 sequence (DNA): TGTGCCAGCAGCTTAGGTAACAGGTACGAGCAGTACGTC.